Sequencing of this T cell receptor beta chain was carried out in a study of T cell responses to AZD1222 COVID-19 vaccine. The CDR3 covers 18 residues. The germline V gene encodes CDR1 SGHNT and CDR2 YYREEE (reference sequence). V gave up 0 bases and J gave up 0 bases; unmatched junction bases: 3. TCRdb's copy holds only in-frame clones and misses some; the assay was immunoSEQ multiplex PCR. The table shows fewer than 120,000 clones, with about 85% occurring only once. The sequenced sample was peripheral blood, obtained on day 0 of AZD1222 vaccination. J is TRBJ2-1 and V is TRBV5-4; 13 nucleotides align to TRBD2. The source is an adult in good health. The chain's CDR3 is CASSLGTSGRGSYNEQFF. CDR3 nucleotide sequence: TGTGCCAGCAGCTTGGGCACTAGCGGGAGGGGCTCCTACAATGAGCAGTTCTTC.